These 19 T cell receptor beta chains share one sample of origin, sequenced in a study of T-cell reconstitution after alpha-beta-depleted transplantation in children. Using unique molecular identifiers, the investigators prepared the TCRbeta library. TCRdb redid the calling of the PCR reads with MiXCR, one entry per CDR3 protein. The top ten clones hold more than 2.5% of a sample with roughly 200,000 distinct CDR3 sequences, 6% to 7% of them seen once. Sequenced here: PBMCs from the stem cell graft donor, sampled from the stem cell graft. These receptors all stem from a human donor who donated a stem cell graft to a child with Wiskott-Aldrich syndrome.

The CDR3 DNA sequence: TGTGCCAGCAGCCAACCTGGACTAGGAATATCAGATACGCAGTATTTT. Translated: CASSQPGLGISDTQYF. This chain joins TRBV3-1 and TRBJ2-3; 7 bases line up with TRBD2. Unmatched junction bases numbered 9, after V lost 2 bases and J lost 4 bases. Looked up from germline, CDR1 is LGHDT and CDR2 is YNNKEL (reference sequence). The CDR3 has 16 residues.

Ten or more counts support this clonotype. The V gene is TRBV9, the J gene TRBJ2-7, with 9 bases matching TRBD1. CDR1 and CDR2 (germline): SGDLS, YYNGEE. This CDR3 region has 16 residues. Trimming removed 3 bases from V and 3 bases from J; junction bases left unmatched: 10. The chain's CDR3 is CASSAAELGQGYEQYF. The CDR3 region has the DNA TGTGCCAGCAGCGCCGCGGAGCTGGGACAGGGCTACGAGCAGTACTTC. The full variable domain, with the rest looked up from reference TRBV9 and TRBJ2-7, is DSGVTQTPKHLITATGQRVTLRCSPRSGDLSVYWYQQSLDQGLQFLIQYYNGEERAKGNILERFSAQQFPDLHSELNLSSLELGDSALYFCASSAAELGQGYEQYFGPGTRLTVT.

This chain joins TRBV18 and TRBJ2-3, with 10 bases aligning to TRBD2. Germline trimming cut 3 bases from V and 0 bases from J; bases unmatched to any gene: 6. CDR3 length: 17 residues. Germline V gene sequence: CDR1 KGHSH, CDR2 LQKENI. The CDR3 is CASSPTGLAESTDTQYF. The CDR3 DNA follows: TGTGCCAGCTCACCGACAGGACTAGCGGAGAGCACAGATACGCAGTATTTT.

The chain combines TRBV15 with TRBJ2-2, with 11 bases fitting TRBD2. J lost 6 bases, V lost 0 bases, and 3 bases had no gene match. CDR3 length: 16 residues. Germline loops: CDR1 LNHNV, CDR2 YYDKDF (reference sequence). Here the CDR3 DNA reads TGTGCCACCAGCAGAGAAGTAGCGGGGGGGCCCGGGGAGCTGTTTTTT. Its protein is CATSREVAGGPGELFF.

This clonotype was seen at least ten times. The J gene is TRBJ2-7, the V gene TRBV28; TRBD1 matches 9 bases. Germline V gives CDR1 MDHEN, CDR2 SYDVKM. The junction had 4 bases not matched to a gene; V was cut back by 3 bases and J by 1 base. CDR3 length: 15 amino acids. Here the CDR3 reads CASSFIGTGSYEQYF. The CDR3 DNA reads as TGTGCCAGCAGTTTTATAGGGACAGGGTCCTACGAGCAGTACTTC.

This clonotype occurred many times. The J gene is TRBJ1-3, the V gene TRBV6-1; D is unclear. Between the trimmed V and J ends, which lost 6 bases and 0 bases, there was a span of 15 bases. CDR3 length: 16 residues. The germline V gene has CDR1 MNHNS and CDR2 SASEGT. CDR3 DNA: TGTGCCAGCAGCCGACGCCCCCGGAGCTCTGGAAACACCATATATTTT. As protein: CASSRRPRSSGNTIYF.

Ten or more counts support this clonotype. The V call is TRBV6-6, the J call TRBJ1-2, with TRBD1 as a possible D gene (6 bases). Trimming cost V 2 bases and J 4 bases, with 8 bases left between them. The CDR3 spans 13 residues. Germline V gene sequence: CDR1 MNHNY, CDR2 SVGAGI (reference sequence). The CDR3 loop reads CASSYKGGYGYTF. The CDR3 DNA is TGTGCCAGCAGTTACAAAGGGGGCTATGGCTACACCTTC.

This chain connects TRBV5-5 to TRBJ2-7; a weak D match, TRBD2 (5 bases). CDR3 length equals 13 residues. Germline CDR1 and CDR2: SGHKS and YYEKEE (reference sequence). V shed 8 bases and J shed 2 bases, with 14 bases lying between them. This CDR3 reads CARSHGLTYEQYF. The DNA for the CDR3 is TGTGCCAGGAGCCACGGACTCACCTACGAGCAGTACTTC. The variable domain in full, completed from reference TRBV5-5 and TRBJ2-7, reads DAGVTQSPTHLIKTRGQQVTLRCSPISGHKSVSWYQQVLGQGPQFIFQYYEKEERGRGNFPDRFSARQFPNYSSELNVNALLLGDSALYLCARSHGLTYEQYFGPGTRLTVT.

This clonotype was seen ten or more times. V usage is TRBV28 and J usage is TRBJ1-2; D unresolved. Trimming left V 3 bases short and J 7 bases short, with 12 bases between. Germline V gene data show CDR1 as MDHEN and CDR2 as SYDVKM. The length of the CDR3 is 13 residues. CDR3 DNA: TGTGCCAGCAGTTTTGGATTTTCGGGTGGCTACACCTTC. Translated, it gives CASSFGFSGGYTF.

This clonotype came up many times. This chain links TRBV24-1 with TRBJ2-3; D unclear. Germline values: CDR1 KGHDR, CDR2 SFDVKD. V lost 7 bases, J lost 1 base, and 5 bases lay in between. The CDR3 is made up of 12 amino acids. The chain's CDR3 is CATRDRTDTQYF. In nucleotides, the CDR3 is TGTGCCACCAGGGACCGCACAGATACGCAGTATTTT.

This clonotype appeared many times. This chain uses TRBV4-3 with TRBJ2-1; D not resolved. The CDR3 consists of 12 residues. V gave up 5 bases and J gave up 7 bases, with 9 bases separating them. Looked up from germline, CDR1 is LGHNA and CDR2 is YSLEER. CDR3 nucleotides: TGCGCCAGCAGCTCCCATCGGAATGAGCAGTTCTTC. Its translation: CASSSHRNEQFF.

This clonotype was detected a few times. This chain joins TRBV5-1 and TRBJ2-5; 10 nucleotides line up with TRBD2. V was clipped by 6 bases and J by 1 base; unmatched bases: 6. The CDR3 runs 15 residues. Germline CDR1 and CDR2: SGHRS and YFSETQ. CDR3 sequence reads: CASKALAGVQETQYF. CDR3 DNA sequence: TGCGCCAGCAAGGCTCTAGCGGGGGTCCAAGAGACCCAGTACTTC.

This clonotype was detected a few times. The CDR3 sequence: CASSLDADTGELFF. The CDR3 bases are TGTGCCAGCAGCTTAGATGCGGACACCGGGGAGCTGTTTTTT. This chain joins TRBV7-7 and TRBJ2-2; no clear D. The V end was cut by 1 base, the J end by 3 bases, with 6 bases between. Germline CDR1 is SSHAT and CDR2 is FNYEAQ (reference sequence). The length of the CDR3 is 14 residues.

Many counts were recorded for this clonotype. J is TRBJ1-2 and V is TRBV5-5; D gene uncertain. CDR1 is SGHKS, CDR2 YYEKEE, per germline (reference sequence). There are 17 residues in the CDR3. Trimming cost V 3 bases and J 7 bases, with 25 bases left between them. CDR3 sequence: CASSSPPDSIFFRGYTF. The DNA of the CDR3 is TGTGCCAGCAGCTCACCACCGGACTCGATTTTTTTTCGTGGCTACACCTTC.

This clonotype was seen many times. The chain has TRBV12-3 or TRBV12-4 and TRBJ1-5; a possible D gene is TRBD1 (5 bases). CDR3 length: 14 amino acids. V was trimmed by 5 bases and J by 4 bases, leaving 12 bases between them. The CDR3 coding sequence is TGTGCCAGCAGTCTCCCGGACATAAATCAGCCCCAGCATTTT. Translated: CASSLPDINQPQHF.

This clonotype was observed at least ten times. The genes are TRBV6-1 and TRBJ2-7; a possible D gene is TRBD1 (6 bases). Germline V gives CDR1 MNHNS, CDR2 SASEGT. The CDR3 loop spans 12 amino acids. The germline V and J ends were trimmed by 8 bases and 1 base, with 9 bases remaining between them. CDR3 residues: CASGQSSYEQYF. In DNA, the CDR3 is TGTGCCAGCGGACAGTCTTCCTACGAGCAGTACTTC.

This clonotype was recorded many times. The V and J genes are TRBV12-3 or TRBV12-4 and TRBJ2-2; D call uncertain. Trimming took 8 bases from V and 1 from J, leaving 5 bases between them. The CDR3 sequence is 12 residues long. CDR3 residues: CASARNTGELFF. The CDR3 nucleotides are TGTGCCAGCGCCAGGAACACCGGGGAGCTGTTTTTT.

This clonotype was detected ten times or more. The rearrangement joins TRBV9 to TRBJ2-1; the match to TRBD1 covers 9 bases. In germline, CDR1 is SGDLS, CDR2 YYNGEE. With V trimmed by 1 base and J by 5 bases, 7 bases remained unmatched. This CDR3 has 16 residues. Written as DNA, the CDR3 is TGTGCCAGCAGCGTAATGGGACAGGGACTGGACAATGAGCAGTTCTTC. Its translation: CASSVMGQGLDNEQFF.

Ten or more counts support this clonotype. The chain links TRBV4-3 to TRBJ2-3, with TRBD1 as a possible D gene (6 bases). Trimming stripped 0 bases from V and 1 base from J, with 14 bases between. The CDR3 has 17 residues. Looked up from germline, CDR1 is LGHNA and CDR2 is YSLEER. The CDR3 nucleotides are TGCGCCAGCAGCCAAGATTCTAGGGGGTTGGGCACAGATACGCAGTATTTT. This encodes CASSQDSRGLGTDTQYF.